Listed below are T cell receptor beta chains from one sample, sequenced in a study of T cells in narcolepsy. Libraries were prepared by immunoSEQ multiplex PCR; TCRdb keeps only in-frame clonotypes and omits some of them. The sample lists under 40,000 clones; roughly four fifths were seen once. Sequenced input: memory (CD45RA-) CD4+ T cells from blood. These TCRs come from a human donor in good health. Each CDR3 is given without its conserved first and last residue. Each record gives: J gene, V gene, CDR3 protein.

J: TRBJ1-1
V: TRBV25-1
CDR3: ASSERLIDRGTEAF

J: TRBJ2-7
V: TRBV4-2
CDR3: ASSQDIPLAGGTYEQY

J: TRBJ2-3
V: TRBV7-6
CDR3: ASSSLVDSTDTQY

J: TRBJ2-7
V: TRBV29-1
CDR3: SVEIGPRGEQY

J: TRBJ2-2
V: TRBV7-9
CDR3: ASSLLDRNTGELF

J: TRBJ1-5
V: TRBV7-8
CDR3: ASSLAQGSQPQH

J: TRBJ2-1
V: TRBV5-1
CDR3: ASSPGLAGERQF

J: TRBJ1-4
V: TRBV19
CDR3: ASSISTTGTNEKLF

J: TRBJ1-4
V: TRBV2
CDR3: ASRETDVNEKLF

J: TRBJ2-3
V: TRBV7-2
CDR3: ASSLTSGGFRDTQY

J: TRBJ1-1
V: TRBV28
CDR3: ASSLIKNTEAF

J: TRBJ1-2
V: TRBV19
CDR3: ASRKDGTASNYGYT

J: TRBJ2-6
V: TRBV27
CDR3: ASRRSGANVLT

J: TRBJ2-1
V: TRBV6-9
CDR3: ASRSVSGGNYNEQF